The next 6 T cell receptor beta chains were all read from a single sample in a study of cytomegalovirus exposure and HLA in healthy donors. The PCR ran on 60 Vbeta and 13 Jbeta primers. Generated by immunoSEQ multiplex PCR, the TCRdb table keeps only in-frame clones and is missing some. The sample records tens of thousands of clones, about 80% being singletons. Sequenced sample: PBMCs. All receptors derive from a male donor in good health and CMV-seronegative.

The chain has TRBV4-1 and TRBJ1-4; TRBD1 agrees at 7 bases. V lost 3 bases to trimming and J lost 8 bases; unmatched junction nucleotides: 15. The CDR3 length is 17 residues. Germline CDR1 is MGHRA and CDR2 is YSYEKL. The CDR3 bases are TGCGCCAGCAGCCAGTCGGGACTTAGGGGGCTTGGCGAAAAACTGTTTTTT. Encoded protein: CASSQSGLRGLGEKLFF.

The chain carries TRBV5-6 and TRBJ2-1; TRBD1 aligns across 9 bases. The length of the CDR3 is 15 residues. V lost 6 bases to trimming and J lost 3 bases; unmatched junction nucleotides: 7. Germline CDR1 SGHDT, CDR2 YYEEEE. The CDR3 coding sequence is TGTGCCAGCACCTACCGGGACAGGGACTACAATGAGCAGTTCTTC. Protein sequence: CASTYRDRDYNEQFF.

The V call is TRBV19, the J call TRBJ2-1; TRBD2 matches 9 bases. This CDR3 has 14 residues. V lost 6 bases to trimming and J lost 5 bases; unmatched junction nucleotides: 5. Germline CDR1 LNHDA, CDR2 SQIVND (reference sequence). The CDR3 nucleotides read TGTGCCAGTAGAGGGCTAGCGGGAAACAATGAGCAGTTCTTC. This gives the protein CASRGLAGNNEQFF.

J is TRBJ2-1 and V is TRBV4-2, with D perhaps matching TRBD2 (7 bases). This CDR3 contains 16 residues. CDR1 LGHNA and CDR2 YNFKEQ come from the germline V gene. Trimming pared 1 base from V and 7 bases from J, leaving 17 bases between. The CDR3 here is CASSQGRGGAGNEQFF. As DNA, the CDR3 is TGTGCCAGCAGCCAAGGTAGGGGGGGGGCCGGAAATGAGCAGTTCTTC.

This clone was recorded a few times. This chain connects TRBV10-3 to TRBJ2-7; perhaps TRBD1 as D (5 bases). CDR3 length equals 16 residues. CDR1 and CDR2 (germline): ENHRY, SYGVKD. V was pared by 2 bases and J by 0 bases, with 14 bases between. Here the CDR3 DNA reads TGTGCCATCAGTGAGGGCCGACGCCAGGGCTCCTACGAGCAGTACTTC. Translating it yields CAISEGRRQGSYEQYF.

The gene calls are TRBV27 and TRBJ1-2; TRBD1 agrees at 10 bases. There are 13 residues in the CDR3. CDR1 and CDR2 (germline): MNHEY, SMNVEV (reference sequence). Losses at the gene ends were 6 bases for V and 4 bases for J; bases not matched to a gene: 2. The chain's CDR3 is CASRRTGGYGYTF. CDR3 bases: TGTGCCAGCAGGAGGACAGGGGGCTATGGCTACACCTTC.